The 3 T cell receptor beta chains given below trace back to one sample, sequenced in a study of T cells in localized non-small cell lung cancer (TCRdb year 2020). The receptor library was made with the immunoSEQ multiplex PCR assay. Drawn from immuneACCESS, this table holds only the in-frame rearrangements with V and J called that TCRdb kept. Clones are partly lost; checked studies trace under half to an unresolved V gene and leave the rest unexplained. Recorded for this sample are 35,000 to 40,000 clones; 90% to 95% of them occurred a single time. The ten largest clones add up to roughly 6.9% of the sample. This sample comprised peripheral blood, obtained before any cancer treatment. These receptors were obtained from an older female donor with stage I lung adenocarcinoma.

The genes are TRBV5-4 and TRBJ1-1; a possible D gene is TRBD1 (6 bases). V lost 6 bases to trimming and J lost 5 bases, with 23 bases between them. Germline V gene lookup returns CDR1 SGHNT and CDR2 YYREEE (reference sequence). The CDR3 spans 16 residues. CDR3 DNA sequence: TGTGCCAGCACTCGGGGGACCACAGGGTTACGGACTGAAGCTTTCTTT. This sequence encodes CASTRGTTGLRTEAFF.

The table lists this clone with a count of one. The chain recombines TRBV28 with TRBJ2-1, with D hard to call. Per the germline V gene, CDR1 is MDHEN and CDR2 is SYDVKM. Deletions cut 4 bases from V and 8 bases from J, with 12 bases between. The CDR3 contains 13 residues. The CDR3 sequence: CASSSPSRYEQFF. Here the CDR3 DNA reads TGTGCCAGCAGTTCCCCCTCCCGTTATGAGCAGTTCTTC.

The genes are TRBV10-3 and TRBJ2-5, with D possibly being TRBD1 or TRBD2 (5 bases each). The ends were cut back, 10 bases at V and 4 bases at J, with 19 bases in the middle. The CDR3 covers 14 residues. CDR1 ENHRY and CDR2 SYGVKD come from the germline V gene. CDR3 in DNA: TGTGCCACCCGCCAGGGCTCGAGGGGAGAGACCCAGTACTTC. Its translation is CATRQGSRGETQYF.